Shown below are 5 T cell receptor beta chains from a single sample sequenced in a study of blood T cells in healthy people across ages (dated by TCRdb to about 2015). Preparation of the library involved 5' RACE. The second PCR ran for about 6 to 11 cycles and used a J-beta primer mix along with a sample-barcoded 5' primer. Starting from the raw public reads, TCRdb applied fastp trimming at Q25, assembled clones with MiXCR and retained in-frame beta chains. All rows with the same CDR3 protein become a single entry with the most common DNA and genes. This sample gives some 1.8 million distinct CDR3 sequences in total; 30% to 40% of them show up just once. The ten largest account for approximately 22% of the sample. What was sequenced was blood. All receptors come from a human donor in good health.

The CDR3 region is CAISETGQKHETQYF. The CDR3 nucleotides read TGTGCCATCAGTGAGACCGGACAGAAACACGAGACCCAGTACTTC. The rearrangement uses TRBV10-3 and TRBJ2-5; possibly TRBD1 for D (6 bases). Per the germline V gene, CDR1 is ENHRY and CDR2 is SYGVKD. V dropped 2 bases and J dropped 5 bases, with 15 bases sitting between them. The length of the CDR3 is 15 residues.

The rearrangement links TRBV6-2 or TRBV6-3 to TRBJ2-7; D perhaps matches TRBD1 (5 bases). Germline loops: CDR1 MNHEY, CDR2 SVGEGT. V was trimmed by 6 bases and J by 4 bases, leaving 16 bases between them. This CDR3 has 14 residues. The CDR3 loop reads CASSLTVFFYEQYF. The CDR3 DNA reads TGTGCCAGCAGCCTGACAGTGTTCTTTTACGAGCAGTACTTC.

V and J are TRBV7-9 and TRBJ1-1; a possible D gene is TRBD1 (5 bases). V dropped 5 bases and J dropped 7 bases, with 14 bases sitting between them. The germline gives CDR1 SEHNR, CDR2 FQNEAQ (reference sequence). This CDR3 has 13 amino acids. CDR3: CASSPGLWGEAFF. The CDR3, as DNA: TGTGCCAGCAGCCCAGGGTTGTGGGGTGAAGCTTTCTTT.

The chain employs TRBV4-1 and TRBJ1-4; 9 bases align to TRBD1. Germline V lookup: CDR1 MGHRA, CDR2 YSYEKL. The ends lost 1 base at V and 8 bases at J; junction bases unmatched: 8. There are 16 residues in the CDR3. The CDR3 DNA reads as TGCGCCAGCAGCCAAGGGTCCGGGACAGGGTACGAAAAACTGTTTTTT. Protein product: CASSQGSGTGYEKLFF.

This clonotype came up a few times. V usage is TRBV7-3 and J usage is TRBJ1-1, with TRBD1 as a possible D gene (5 bases). The V end lost 0 bases, the J end lost 5 bases, and 16 bases lay between the germline ends. CDR3 size: 16 residues. Germline V gives CDR1 SGHTA, CDR2 FQGTGA. In DNA, the CDR3 is TGTGCCAGCAGCTTAACGGGGGGGGTCCCGAGGACTGAAGCTTTCTTT. Translating gives CASSLTGGVPRTEAFF.